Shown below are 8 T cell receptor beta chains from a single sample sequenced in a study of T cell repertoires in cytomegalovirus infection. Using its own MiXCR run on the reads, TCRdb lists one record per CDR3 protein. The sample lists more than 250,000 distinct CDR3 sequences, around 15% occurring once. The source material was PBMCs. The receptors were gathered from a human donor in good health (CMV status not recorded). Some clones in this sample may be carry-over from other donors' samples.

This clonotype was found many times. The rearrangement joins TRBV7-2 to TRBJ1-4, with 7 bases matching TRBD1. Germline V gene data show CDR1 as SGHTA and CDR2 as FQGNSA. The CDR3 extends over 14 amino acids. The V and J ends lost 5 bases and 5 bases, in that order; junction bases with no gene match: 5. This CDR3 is CASSPLTGNEKLFF. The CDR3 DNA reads TGTGCCAGCAGCCCCCTGACAGGGAATGAAAAACTGTTTTTT.

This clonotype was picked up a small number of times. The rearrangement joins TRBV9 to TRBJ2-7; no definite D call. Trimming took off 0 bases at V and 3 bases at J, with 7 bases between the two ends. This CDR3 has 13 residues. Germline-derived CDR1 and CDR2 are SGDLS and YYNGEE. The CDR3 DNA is TGTGCCAGCAGCGTAGGGCCTATCTACGAGCAGTACTTC. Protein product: CASSVGPIYEQYF.

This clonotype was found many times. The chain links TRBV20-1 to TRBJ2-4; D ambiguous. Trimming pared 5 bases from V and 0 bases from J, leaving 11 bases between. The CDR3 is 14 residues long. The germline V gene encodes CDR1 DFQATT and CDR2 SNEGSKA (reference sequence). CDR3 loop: CSAAGWVAKNIQYF. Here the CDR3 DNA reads TGCAGTGCTGCCGGATGGGTAGCCAAAAACATTCAGTACTTC.

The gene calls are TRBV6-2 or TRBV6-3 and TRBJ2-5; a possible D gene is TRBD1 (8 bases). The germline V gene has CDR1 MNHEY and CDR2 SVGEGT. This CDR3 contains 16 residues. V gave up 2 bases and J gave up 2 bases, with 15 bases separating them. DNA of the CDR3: TGTGCCAGCAGTTACCCTGGACAGGGAGGGCAAGAGACCCAGTACTTC. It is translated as CASSYPGQGGQETQYF.

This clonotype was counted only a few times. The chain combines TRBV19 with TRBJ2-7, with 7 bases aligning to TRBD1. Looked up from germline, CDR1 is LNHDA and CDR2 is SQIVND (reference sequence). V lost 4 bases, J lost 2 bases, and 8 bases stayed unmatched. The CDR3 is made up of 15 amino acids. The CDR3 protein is CASSTGTAQPYEQYF. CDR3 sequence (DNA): TGTGCCAGTAGTACAGGGACAGCTCAACCCTACGAGCAGTACTTC.

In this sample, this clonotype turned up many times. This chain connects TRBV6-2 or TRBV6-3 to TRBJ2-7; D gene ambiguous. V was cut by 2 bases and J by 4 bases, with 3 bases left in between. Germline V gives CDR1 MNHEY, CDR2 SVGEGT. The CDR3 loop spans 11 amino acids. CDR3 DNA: TGTGCCAGCAGTTACAGATACGAGCAGTACTTC. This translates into CASSYRYEQYF.

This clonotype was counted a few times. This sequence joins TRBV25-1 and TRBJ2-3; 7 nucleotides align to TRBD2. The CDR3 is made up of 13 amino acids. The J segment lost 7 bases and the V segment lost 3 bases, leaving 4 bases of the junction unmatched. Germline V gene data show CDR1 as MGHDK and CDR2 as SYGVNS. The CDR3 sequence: CASSEGGANTQYF. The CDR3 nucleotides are TGTGCCAGCAGTGAGGGAGGGGCAAATACGCAGTATTTT.

In DNA, the CDR3 is TGCAGCGTTGAGGGGGATAGCGGCCGCACAGATACGCAGTATTTT. Its translation is CSVEGDSGRTDTQYF. V and J are TRBV29-1 and TRBJ2-3; D possibly corresponds to TRBD2 (6 bases). CDR1 and CDR2 (germline): SQVTM, ANQGSEA. The length of the CDR3 is 15 residues. Trimming stripped 3 bases from V and 1 base from J, with 14 bases between.